The 28 T cell receptor beta chains given below trace back to one sample, sequenced in a study of blood T cell repertoires in COVID-19. Sequencing was performed with immunoSEQ multiplex PCR; in TCRdb, only in-frame clones are kept and a portion is missing. The table includes about 170,000 clones, around 82% detected once. The specimen was peripheral blood. The receptor set was obtained from a woman in her thirties or forties with COVID-19, enrolled during active disease.

The V and J genes are TRBV19 and TRBJ2-3; 8 bases match TRBD2. The CDR3 contains 15 residues. Germline V CDR1 and CDR2: LNHDA, SQIVND (reference sequence). The trim removed 4 bases at V and 1 base at J, leaving 4 bases unmatched. CDR3 bases: TGTGCCAGTAGTACGGGACTAGTTGGCACAGATACGCAGTATTTT. It encodes CASSTGLVGTDTQYF.

This chain connects TRBV30 to TRBJ1-1; D ambiguous. V dropped 8 bases and J dropped 4 bases, with 17 bases sitting between them. The CDR3 runs to 13 residues. Germline V lookup: CDR1 GTSNPN, CDR2 SVGIG (reference sequence). The CDR3: CALLSGLPTEAFF. The DNA of the CDR3 is TGTGCCCTACTCTCGGGGTTGCCCACTGAAGCTTTCTTT.

The chain combines TRBV5-6 with TRBJ1-5; D gene uncertain. The V gene lost 1 base and the J gene lost 6 bases, with 14 bases spanning the gap. This CDR3 has 15 amino acids. The germline V gene encodes CDR1 SGHDT and CDR2 YYEEEE. The CDR3 here is CASSLFAARGQPQHF. The CDR3 region has the DNA TGTGCCAGCAGCTTGTTCGCCGCGCGGGGTCAGCCCCAGCATTTT.

The chain joins TRBV11-2 to TRBJ2-7; possibly TRBD1 for D (6 bases). Trimming took 4 bases from V and 6 from J, leaving 16 bases between them. This CDR3 is built from 14 residues. The germline V gene has CDR1 SGHAT and CDR2 FQNNGV. The CDR3 DNA is TGTGCCAGCAGCTACGCAACCCTCAGGGGCGAGCAGTACTTC. Its translation: CASSYATLRGEQYF.

The chain carries TRBV19 and TRBJ2-1; TRBD2 agrees at 11 bases. The CDR3 runs to 18 residues. Germline V gives CDR1 LNHDA, CDR2 SQIVND (reference sequence). V shed 3 bases, J shed 0 bases, and the junction held 7 bases outside the gene matches. CDR3 protein: CASSMGLAATSSYNEQFF. The CDR3, as DNA: TGTGCCAGTAGTATGGGACTAGCGGCGACGAGCTCCTACAATGAGCAGTTCTTC. Supplemented by reference TRBV19 and TRBJ2-1, the full variable domain reads DGGITQSPKYLFRKEGQNVTLSCEQNLNHDAMYWYRQDPGQGLRLIYYSQIVNDFQKGDIAEGYSVSREKKESFPLTVTSAQKNPTAFYLCASSMGLAATSSYNEQFFGPGTRLTVL.

The rearrangement joins TRBV7-3 to TRBJ2-7, with 8 bases lining up with TRBD1. Germline lookup yields CDR1 SGHTA and CDR2 FQGTGA. With 3 bases clipped from V and 4 bases from J, the junction kept 8 bases outside the gene matches. This CDR3 has 15 residues. CDR3 region: CASSFETGAFYEQYV. The DNA for the CDR3 is TGTGCCAGCAGCTTCGAGACAGGGGCATTTTACGAGCAGTACGTC.

J is TRBJ1-5 and V is TRBV10-3; D is unclear. V lost 0 bases, J lost 5 bases, and 5 bases lay in between. CDR1 and CDR2 from the germline V gene are ENHRY and SYGVKD. CDR3 length: 13 residues. CDR3 sequence (DNA): TGTGCCATCAGTGAGTCGTCGTATCAGCCCCAGCATTTT. Amino acids: CAISESSYQPQHF.

The chain recombines TRBV14 with TRBJ1-2; 7 bases are shared with TRBD1. Germline-derived CDR1 and CDR2 are SGHDN and FVKESK. The V and J ends lost 1 base and 4 bases, in that order; junction bases with no gene match: 6. The CDR3 totals 15 residues. CDR3 in amino acids: CASSQGAGGFYGYTF. The CDR3 region has the DNA TGTGCCAGCAGCCAAGGAGCAGGGGGTTTCTATGGCTACACCTTC.

This clone was seen once. The chain employs TRBV28 and TRBJ2-7, with 7 bases identical to TRBD1. V was clipped by 3 bases and J by 8 bases; unmatched bases: 7. The CDR3 covers 13 residues. CDR1 MDHEN and CDR2 SYDVKM come from the germline V gene. The CDR3 loop is CASSFRDSSKQYF. As DNA, the CDR3 is TGTGCCAGCAGTTTCCGGGACAGTAGTAAGCAGTACTTC.

V gene TRBV19 combines with J gene TRBJ1-1, with D maybe TRBD1 (5 bases). The V gene lost 7 bases and the J gene lost 5 bases, with 14 bases spanning the gap. In germline, CDR1 is LNHDA, CDR2 SQIVND (reference sequence). This CDR3 has 13 amino acids. The CDR3 nucleotides read TGTGCCAGTAACAACCGAAAGGGGACTGAAGCTTTCTTT. Its protein product is CASNNRKGTEAFF.

This rearrangement joins TRBV7-2 to TRBJ1-2, with D possibly TRBD1 on 6 matching bases. The V and J ends lost 0 bases and 3 bases respectively, with 8 bases between them. The CDR3 covers 14 residues. Per the germline V gene, CDR1 is SGHTA and CDR2 is FQGNSA. The CDR3 loop is CASSLAAGDYGYTF. The CDR3 DNA sequence: TGTGCCAGCAGCTTAGCAGCAGGGGACTATGGCTACACCTTC.

Only a few counts were recorded for this clone. Because the CDR3's place on the DNA is in doubt, the DNA is left out and the CDR3 is given as listed by TCRdb. The chain employs TRBV27 and TRBJ2-1; the table calls TRBD2, which could not be checked here. Germline V CDR1 and CDR2: MNHEY, SMNVEV (reference sequence). The CDR3 is 15 residues long, counting both termini. The chain's CDR3 is CASSSSGLPYNEQFF.

This chain uses TRBV30 with TRBJ2-3; D gene ambiguous. Per germline, CDR1 GTSNPN and CDR2 SVGIG (reference sequence). The CDR3 contains 12 residues. V shed 1 base and J shed 6 bases, with 8 bases lying between them. The CDR3 sequence is CAWSAGIDTQYF. For the CDR3, the DNA is TGTGCCTGGAGTGCGGGTATCGATACGCAGTATTTT.

This clone was counted between two and nine times. The chain links TRBV2 to TRBJ2-1; D possibly corresponds to TRBD1 (5 bases). Germline CDR1 reads SNHLY; CDR2 reads FYNNEI. CDR3 size: 12 residues. V lost 4 bases and J 7 bases, leaving 8 bases between the germline ends. CDR3 in amino acids: CASSGRENEQFF. CDR3 nucleotides: TGTGCCAGCAGTGGCAGGGAAAATGAGCAGTTCTTC.

This chain links TRBV7-2 with TRBJ1-6; 8 positions agree with TRBD1. Germline loops: CDR1 SGHTA, CDR2 FQGNSA. The CDR3 runs to 14 residues. V lost 3 bases and J lost 9; bases outside the gene matches: 4. The CDR3 loop reads CASSFGQGGSPLHF. CDR3 nucleotides: TGTGCCAGCAGCTTCGGACAGGGTGGTTCACCCCTCCACTTT. Full variable domain (remainder filled in from reference TRBV7-2 and TRBJ1-6): GAGVSQSPSNKVTEKGKDVELRCDPISGHTALYWYRQSLGQGLEFLIYFQGNSAPDKSGLPSDRFSAERTGGSVSTLTIQRTQQEDSAVYLCASSFGQGGSPLHFGNGTRLTVT.

A note on this clone: This CDR3 is also generated by other DNA sequences in the sample. The CDR3 DNA reads as TGTGCCAGCAGTTTACCTACAGGGATCCAAGAGACCCAGTACTTC. Protein: CASSLPTGIQETQYF. The chain recombines TRBV28 with TRBJ2-5; TRBD1 is a possible D gene (6 bases). This CDR3 is built from 15 residues. Germline loops: CDR1 MDHEN, CDR2 SYDVKM. Trimming cost V 2 bases and J 1 base, with 11 bases left between them.

The chain employs TRBV4-1 and TRBJ2-7, with 9 positions matching TRBD2. Unmatched junction bases numbered 3, after V lost 3 bases and J lost 3 bases. The CDR3 loop spans 14 amino acids. Germline V lookup: CDR1 MGHRA, CDR2 YSYEKL. The CDR3 loop is CASSHVAGDYEQYF. The CDR3 nucleotides are TGCGCCAGCAGCCATGTAGCGGGGGACTACGAGCAGTACTTC.

The rearrangement joins TRBV5-1 to TRBJ2-7, with 11 bases that match TRBD1. V trimming: 0 bases; J trimming: 2 bases; junction bases outside the gene matches: 4. The germline V gene encodes CDR1 SGHRS and CDR2 YFSETQ. The CDR3 has 16 residues. CDR3 nucleotides: TGCGCCAGCAGCTTGGAGCGGGACAGGGGGACCTACGAGCAGTACTTC. It encodes CASSLERDRGTYEQYF.

The J gene is TRBJ1-5, the V gene TRBV5-6; D is unresolved. Germline lookup yields CDR1 SGHDT and CDR2 YYEEEE. The CDR3 has 15 amino acids. V was clipped by 4 bases and J by 0 bases, with 11 bases between them. Written as DNA, the CDR3 is TGTGCCAGCAGCGTACATCCAAATAGCAATCAGCCCCAGCATTTT. It yields the protein CASSVHPNSNQPQHF.

This sequence joins TRBV6-4 and TRBJ2-2, with TRBD2 matching over 8 bases. Germline V gene sequence: CDR1 MRHNA, CDR2 SNTAGT. J gave up 3 bases and V 0 bases, and 3 bases lay outside the gene matches. The CDR3 length is 16 residues. In DNA form, the CDR3 reads TGTGCCAGCAGTGACTCGAAAGCGGGGGACACCGGGGAGCTGTTTTTT. Protein sequence: CASSDSKAGDTGELFF.

This rearrangement joins TRBV7-2 to TRBJ1-1; D is unclear. The germline V gene has CDR1 SGHTA and CDR2 FQGNSA. The CDR3 totals 13 residues. V was shortened by 5 bases and J by 7 bases, with 14 bases between the two germline ends. This chain's CDR3 is CASSLTVGVEAFF. CDR3 DNA: TGTGCCAGCAGCCTAACAGTGGGAGTTGAAGCTTTCTTT.

The chain has TRBV5-4 and TRBJ2-2; D perhaps matches TRBD2 (5 bases). This CDR3 contains 15 residues. Between the trimmed V and J ends, which lost 2 bases and 6 bases, there was a span of 14 bases. CDR1 is SGHNT and CDR2 is YYREEE in the germline V gene (reference sequence). In nucleotides, the CDR3 is TGTGCCAGCAGCTTTGACGGGAATTTGGCCGGGGAGCTGTTTTTT. It yields the protein CASSFDGNLAGELFF. The variable domain in full, completed from reference TRBV5-4 and TRBJ2-2, reads ETGVTQSPTHLIKTRGQQVTLRCSSQSGHNTVSWYQQALGQGPQFIFQYYREEENGRGNFPPRFSGLQFPNYSSELNVNALELDDSALYLCASSFDGNLAGELFFGEGSRLTVL.

The chain combines TRBV19 with TRBJ1-4; D not resolved. This CDR3 is 13 amino acids long. V gave up 3 bases and J gave up 10 bases, with 12 bases separating them. From germline, CDR1 is LNHDA and CDR2 SQIVND (reference sequence). CDR3 protein: CASSMGSQGKLFF. The CDR3 DNA sequence: TGTGCCAGTAGTATGGGCTCTCAAGGAAAACTGTTTTTT.

This clone has ten or more counts. This chain connects TRBV29-1 to TRBJ2-7; no reliable D call. Looked up from germline, CDR1 is SQVTM and CDR2 is ANQGSEA. CDR3 length: 13 residues. Between the trimmed V and J ends, which lost 2 bases and 1 base, there was a span of 9 bases. CDR3 sequence reads: CSVESTESYEQYF. DNA for the CDR3: TGCAGCGTTGAAAGCACAGAATCCTACGAGCAGTACTTC.

This chain connects TRBV5-4 to TRBJ2-3, with 10 positions matching TRBD1. The CDR3 totals 16 residues. Germline values: CDR1 SGHNT, CDR2 YYREEE (reference sequence). The J segment lost 5 bases and the V segment lost 2 bases, leaving 8 bases of the junction unmatched. CDR3 coding DNA: TGTGCCAGCAGCTTCCCGGGACAGGGGATTGGAGATACGCAGTATTTT. This codes for CASSFPGQGIGDTQYF.

The chain combines TRBV9 with TRBJ2-3; D unclear. Trimming stripped 0 bases from V and 2 bases from J, with 13 bases between. Germline lookup yields CDR1 SGDLS and CDR2 YYNGEE. This CDR3 is 16 amino acids long. CDR3 residues: CASSVAGSSFTDTQYF. The CDR3, as DNA: TGTGCCAGCAGCGTAGCCGGGTCCTCGTTCACAGATACGCAGTATTTT.

The rearrangement links TRBV28 to TRBJ2-7; D may be TRBD1 (5 bases). CDR3 length equals 12 residues. The V end was cut by 6 bases, the J end by 7 bases, with 13 bases between. Germline CDR1 and CDR2: MDHEN and SYDVKM. This CDR3 is CASSRIPGEQYF. The CDR3 DNA follows: TGTGCCAGCAGCCGAATACCAGGGGAGCAGTACTTC.

The rearrangement uses TRBV7-8 and TRBJ1-2; tentatively, D is TRBD1 (5 bases). From germline, CDR1 is SGHVS and CDR2 FQNEAQ. Trimming cost V 4 bases and J 8 bases, with 20 bases left between them. This CDR3 spans 15 amino acids. In nucleotides, the CDR3 is TGTGCCAGCAGCTCGAACGGTTGGGGGGAGGGCGGCTACACCTTC. It encodes CASSSNGWGEGGYTF.